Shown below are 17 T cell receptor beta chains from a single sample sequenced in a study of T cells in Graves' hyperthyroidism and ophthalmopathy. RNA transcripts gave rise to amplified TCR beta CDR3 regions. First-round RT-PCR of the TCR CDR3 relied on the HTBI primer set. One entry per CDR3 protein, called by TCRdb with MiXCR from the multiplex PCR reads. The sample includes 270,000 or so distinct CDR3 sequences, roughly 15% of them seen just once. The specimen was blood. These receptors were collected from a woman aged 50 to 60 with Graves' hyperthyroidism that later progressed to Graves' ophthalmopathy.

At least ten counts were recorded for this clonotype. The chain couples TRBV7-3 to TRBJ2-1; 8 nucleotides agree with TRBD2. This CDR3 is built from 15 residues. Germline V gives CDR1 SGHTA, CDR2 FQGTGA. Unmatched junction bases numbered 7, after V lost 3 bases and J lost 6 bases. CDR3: CASSFQAGGSNEQFF. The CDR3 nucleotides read TGTGCCAGCAGCTTTCAGGCGGGAGGTTCCAATGAGCAGTTCTTC.

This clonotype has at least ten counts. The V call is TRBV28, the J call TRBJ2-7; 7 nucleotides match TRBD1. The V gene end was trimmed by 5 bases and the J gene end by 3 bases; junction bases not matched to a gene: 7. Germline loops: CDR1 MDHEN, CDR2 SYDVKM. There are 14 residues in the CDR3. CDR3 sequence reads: CASSPWTGNYEQYF. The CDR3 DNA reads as TGTGCCAGCAGTCCTTGGACAGGAAACTACGAGCAGTACTTC.

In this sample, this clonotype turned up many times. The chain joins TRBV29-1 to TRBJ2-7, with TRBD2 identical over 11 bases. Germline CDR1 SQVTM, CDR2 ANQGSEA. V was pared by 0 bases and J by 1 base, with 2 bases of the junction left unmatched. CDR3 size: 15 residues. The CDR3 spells CSVEEGTSGSYEQYF. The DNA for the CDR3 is TGCAGCGTTGAAGAGGGGACTAGCGGATCCTACGAGCAGTACTTC.

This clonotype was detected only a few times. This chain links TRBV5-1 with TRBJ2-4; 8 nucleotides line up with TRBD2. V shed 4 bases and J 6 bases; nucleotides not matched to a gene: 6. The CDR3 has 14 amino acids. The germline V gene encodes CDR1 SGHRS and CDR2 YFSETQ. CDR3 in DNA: TGCGCCAGCAGCCCCGGGACTAGGATAAACATTCAGTACTTC. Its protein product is CASSPGTRINIQYF.

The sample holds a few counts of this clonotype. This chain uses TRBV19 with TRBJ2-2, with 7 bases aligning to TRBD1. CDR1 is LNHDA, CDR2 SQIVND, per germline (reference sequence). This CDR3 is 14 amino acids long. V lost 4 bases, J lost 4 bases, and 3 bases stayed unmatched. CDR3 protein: CASSTQGSTGELFF. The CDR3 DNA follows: TGTGCCAGTAGTACACAGGGGAGCACCGGGGAGCTGTTTTTT.

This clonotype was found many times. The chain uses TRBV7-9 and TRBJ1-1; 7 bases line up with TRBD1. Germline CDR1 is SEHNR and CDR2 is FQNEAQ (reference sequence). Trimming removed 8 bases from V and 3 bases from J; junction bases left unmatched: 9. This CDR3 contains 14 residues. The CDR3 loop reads CASGLGDRHTEAFF. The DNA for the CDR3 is TGTGCCAGCGGCCTCGGGGACAGACACACTGAAGCTTTCTTT.

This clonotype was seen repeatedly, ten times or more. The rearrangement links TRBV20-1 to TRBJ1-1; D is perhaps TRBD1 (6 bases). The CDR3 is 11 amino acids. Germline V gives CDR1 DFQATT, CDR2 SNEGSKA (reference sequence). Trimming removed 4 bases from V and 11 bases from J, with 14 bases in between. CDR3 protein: CSAIGGQGAFF. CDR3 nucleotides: TGCAGTGCTATCGGGGGGCAGGGGGCTTTCTTT.

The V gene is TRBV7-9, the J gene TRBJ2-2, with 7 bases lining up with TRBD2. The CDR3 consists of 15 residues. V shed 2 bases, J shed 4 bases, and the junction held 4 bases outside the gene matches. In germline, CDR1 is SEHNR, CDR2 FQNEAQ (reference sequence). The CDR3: CASSLMAGVTGELFF. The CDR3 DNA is TGTGCCAGCAGCTTAATGGCGGGAGTCACCGGGGAGCTGTTTTTT. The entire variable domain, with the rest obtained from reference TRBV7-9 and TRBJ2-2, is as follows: DTGVSQNPRHKITKRGQNVTFRCDPISEHNRLYWYRQTLGQGPEFLTYFQNEAQLEKSRLLSDRFSAERPKGSFSTLEIQRTEQGDSAMYLCASSLMAGVTGELFFGEGSRLTVL.

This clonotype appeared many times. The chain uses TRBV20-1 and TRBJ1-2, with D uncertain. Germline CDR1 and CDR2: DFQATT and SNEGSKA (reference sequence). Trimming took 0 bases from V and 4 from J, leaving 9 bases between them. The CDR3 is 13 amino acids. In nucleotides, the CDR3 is TGCAGTGCTAGAGATGACGGTCGCTATGGCTACACCTTC. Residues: CSARDDGRYGYTF.

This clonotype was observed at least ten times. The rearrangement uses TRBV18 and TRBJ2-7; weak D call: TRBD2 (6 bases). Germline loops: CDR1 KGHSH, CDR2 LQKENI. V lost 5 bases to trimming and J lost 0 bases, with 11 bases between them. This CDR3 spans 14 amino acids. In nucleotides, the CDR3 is TGTGCCAGCTCAGTCGCGGGGAGCTCCTACGAGCAGTACTTC. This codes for CASSVAGSSYEQYF.

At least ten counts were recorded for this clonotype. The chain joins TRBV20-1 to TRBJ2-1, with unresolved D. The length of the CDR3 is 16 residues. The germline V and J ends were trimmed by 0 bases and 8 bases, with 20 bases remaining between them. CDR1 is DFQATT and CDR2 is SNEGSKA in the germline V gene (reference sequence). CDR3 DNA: TGCAGTGCTAGAGATTTTTTGGGCTCGACGCAGGATGAGCAGTTCTTC. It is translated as CSARDFLGSTQDEQFF.

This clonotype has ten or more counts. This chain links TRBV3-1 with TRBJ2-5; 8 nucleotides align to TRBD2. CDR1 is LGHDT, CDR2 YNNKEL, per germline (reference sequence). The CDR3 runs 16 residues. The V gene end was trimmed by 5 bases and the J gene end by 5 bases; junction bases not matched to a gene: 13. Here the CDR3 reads CASSARGSGIGETQYF. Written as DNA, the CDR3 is TGTGCCAGCAGCGCCCGGGGTAGCGGGATTGGTGAGACCCAGTACTTC.

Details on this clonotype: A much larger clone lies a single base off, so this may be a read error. CDR3 amino acids: CSVQTGTGGYGQYF. The CDR3 nucleotides are TGCAGCGTCCAGACCGGGACAGGGGGTTACGGGCAGTACTTC. The chain has TRBV29-1 and TRBJ2-7; 11 bases are a match to TRBD1. The CDR3 loop spans 14 amino acids. Germline assignment: CDR1 SQVTM and CDR2 ANQGSEA.

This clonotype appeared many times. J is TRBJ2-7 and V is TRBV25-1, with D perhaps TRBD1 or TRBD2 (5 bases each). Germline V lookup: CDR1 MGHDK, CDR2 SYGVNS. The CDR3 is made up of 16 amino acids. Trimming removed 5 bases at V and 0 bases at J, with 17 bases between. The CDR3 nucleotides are TGTGCCAGCAGTCCACTGGGGGTGGGGTTCTCCTACGAGCAGTACTTC. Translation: CASSPLGVGFSYEQYF.

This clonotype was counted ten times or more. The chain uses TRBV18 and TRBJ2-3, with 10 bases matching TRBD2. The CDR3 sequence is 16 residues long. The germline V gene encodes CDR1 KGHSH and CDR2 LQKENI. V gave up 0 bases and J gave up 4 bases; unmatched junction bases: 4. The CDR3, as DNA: TGTGCCAGCTCACCACCGTACAGCGGGGGGGCAGATACGCAGTATTTT. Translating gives CASSPPYSGGADTQYF.

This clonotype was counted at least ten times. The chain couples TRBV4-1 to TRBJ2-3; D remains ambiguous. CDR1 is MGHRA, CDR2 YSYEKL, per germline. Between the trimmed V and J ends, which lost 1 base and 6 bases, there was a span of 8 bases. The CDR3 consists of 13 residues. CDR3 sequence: CASSQATEDTQYF. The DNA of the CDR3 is TGCGCCAGCAGCCAAGCGACGGAGGATACGCAGTATTTT.

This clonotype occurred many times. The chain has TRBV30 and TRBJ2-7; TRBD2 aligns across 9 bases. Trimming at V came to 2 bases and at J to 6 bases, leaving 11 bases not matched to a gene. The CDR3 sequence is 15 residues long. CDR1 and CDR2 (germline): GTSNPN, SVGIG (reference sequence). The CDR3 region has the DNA TGTGCCTGGAGTCCCTTAGCGGGAGCTCTGCTCGAGCAGTACTTC. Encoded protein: CAWSPLAGALLEQYF.